The following is a T cell receptor beta chain sequence with its context. Its target is unknown. This specimen comes from a study of beta chain features in type 1 diabetes. Of the isolated RNA, all was reverse transcribed, and so the sequenced material was expressed TCRB transcripts. Some clones are missing from TCRdb's copy, which holds only in-frame ones; the method was immunoSEQ multiplex PCR. The sample gives over 600,000 clones, around 11% of which show up once; roughly 0.11% is in the top ten. One heparinised blood draw, averaging roughly 120 mL, came from each donor. Looked up from germline, CDR1 is LNHDA and CDR2 is SQIVND (reference sequence). Trimming took 4 bases from V and 4 from J, leaving 10 bases between them. The CDR3 runs to 13 residues. Regarding the study as a whole: Type 1 diabetes patients had moderately but significantly shorter TCRB CDR3s in all four CD4+ subsets. Individuals with type 1 diabetes displayed fewer insertions and more deletions at VDJ junctions.

The sequence was collected from a man aged 25 to 40 with type 1 diabetes. Sequencing input: naive CD4+ T cells from blood. The rearrangement joins TRBV19 to TRBJ1-1; D is possibly TRBD1 (6 bases). The CDR3: CASSRGQLTEAFF. As DNA, the CDR3 is TGTGCCAGTAGTAGAGGACAGCTCACTGAAGCTTTCTTT.